The 18 T cell receptor beta chains below all came from one sample that was sequenced in a study of post-analysis software for immune sequencing data. Study-wide points: There were five or six TRBV segments more frequent in patients than controls, and TRBV5-6, TRBV5-1 and TRBV20-1 were among them.

Their antigens remain unidentified. Unique molecular identifiers featured in each of the TCR beta cDNA libraries. TCRdb called the PCR reads again in MiXCR, with one record for every CDR3 protein. The repertoire consists of 400,000 to 500,000 distinct CDR3 sequences, with approximately 37% occurring once and the leading ten covering about 7.6%. The specimen was blood. The receptors derive from a girl between 2 and 10 years old with multiple sclerosis.

In its sample, this clonotype was seen a few times. The chain uses TRBV6-1 and TRBJ2-7; D gene unclear. The DNA matches TRBJ2-5 better at its end, which makes the J call doubtful. The germline gives CDR1 MNHNS, CDR2 SASEGT. This CDR3 spans 13 amino acids. The chain's CDR3 is CASSWLGSETQYF. The CDR3 DNA is TGTGCCAGCAGTTGGCTTGGGTCGGAGACCCAGTACTTC.

This clonotype was detected only a few times. V usage is TRBV29-1 and J usage is TRBJ2-1; 9 bases map to TRBD2. Germline V gene sequence: CDR1 SQVTM, CDR2 ANQGSEA. This CDR3 spans 15 amino acids. The junction had 2 bases not matched to a gene; V was cut back by 1 base and J by 1 base. This CDR3 reads CSVEGGRGSYNEQFF. The CDR3 DNA reads as TGCAGCGTTGAAGGCGGGAGGGGTTCCTACAATGAGCAGTTCTTC.

This rearrangement joins TRBV28 to TRBJ2-4; 8 nucleotides line up with TRBD1. The CDR3 is made up of 17 amino acids. Germline trimming cut 5 bases from V and 0 bases from J; bases unmatched to any gene: 9. Germline-derived CDR1 and CDR2 are MDHEN and SYDVKM. CDR3 loop: CASSVQRTGRAKNIQYF. The CDR3 region has the DNA TGTGCCAGCAGTGTCCAGAGGACAGGGAGAGCCAAAAACATTCAGTACTTC. Full variable domain (outside the CDR3, taken from reference TRBV28 and TRBJ2-4): DVKVTQSSRYLVKRTGEKVFLECVQDMDHENMFWYRQDPGLGLRLIYFSYDVKMKEKGDIPEGYSVSREKKERFSLILESASTNQTSMYLCASSVQRTGRAKNIQYFGAGTRLSVL.

V and J are TRBV30 and TRBJ2-1, with 10 bases identical to TRBD1. Germline lookup yields CDR1 GTSNPN and CDR2 SVGIG (reference sequence). This CDR3 comprises 13 residues. Germline trimming cut 4 bases from V and 6 bases from J; bases unmatched to any gene: 3. CDR3 bases: TGTGCCTGGATTTGGGACAGGGGCAATGAGCAGTTCTTC. Its protein product is CAWIWDRGNEQFF.

V and J are TRBV13 and TRBJ2-3; D unclear. Germline values: CDR1 PRHDT, CDR2 FYEKMQ (reference sequence). The CDR3 spans 11 residues. Trimming took off 8 bases at V and 1 base at J, with 4 bases between the two ends. The DNA of the CDR3 is TGTGCCAGCGCGGGCACAGATACGCAGTATTTT. It is translated as CASAGTDTQYF.

The chain recombines TRBV7-2 with TRBJ2-3; D possibly corresponds to TRBD2 (6 bases). From germline, CDR1 is SGHTA and CDR2 FQGNSA. CDR3 length: 18 residues. The germline V and J ends were trimmed by 1 base and 0 bases, with 17 bases remaining between them. In nucleotides, the CDR3 is TGTGCCAGCAGCTTAGAAGGGTCGGCGGGGACCAGCACAGATACGCAGTATTTT. Translating it yields CASSLEGSAGTSTDTQYF.

This clonotype was observed a few times. As DNA, the CDR3 is TGCGCCAGCAGCCAAGAAGGGGCCTACTCCTACGAGCAGTACTTC. As protein: CASSQEGAYSYEQYF. The chain has TRBV4-3 and TRBJ2-4; D is possibly TRBD1 (5 bases). The J call may be faulty, since TRBJ2-7 better matches the DNA end. The CDR3 length is 15 residues. Germline V lookup: CDR1 LGHNA, CDR2 YSLEER.

The chain is built from TRBV20-1 and TRBJ1-2; D ambiguous. CDR1 is DFQATT, CDR2 SNEGSKA, per germline (reference sequence). V gave up 4 bases and J gave up 4 bases, with 13 bases separating them. The CDR3 is 13 amino acids. CDR3: CSAITQASYGYTF. The CDR3 coding sequence is TGCAGTGCTATTACGCAGGCGAGCTATGGCTACACCTTC.

Only one count was recorded for this clonotype. The genes are TRBV2 and TRBJ1-5; TRBD1 matches at 7 bases. Trimming cost V 2 bases and J 6 bases; bases outside gene matches: 7. This CDR3 region has 15 residues. The V gene's germline CDR1 is SNHLY and CDR2 FYNNEI. The CDR3 here is CASSEQGQFGQPQHF. The DNA of the CDR3 is TGTGCCAGCAGTGAACAGGGACAGTTTGGTCAGCCCCAGCATTTT.

The chain has TRBV18 and TRBJ2-6; D is perhaps TRBD1 (5 bases). V was shortened by 2 bases and J by 1 base, with 9 bases between the two germline ends. Germline V gene lookup returns CDR1 KGHSH and CDR2 LQKENI. There are 16 residues in the CDR3. The CDR3 nucleotides read TGTGCCAGCTCACCAAGGACAAGATCTGGGGCCAACGTCCTGACTTTC. It yields the protein CASSPRTRSGANVLTF. Based on the CDR3 plus reference TRBV18 and TRBJ2-6, the full variable domain is NAGVMQNPRHLVRRRGQEARLRCSPMKGHSHVYWYRQLPEEGLKFMVYLQKENIIDESGMPKERFSAEFPKEGPSILRIQQVVRGDSAAYFCASSPRTRSGANVLTFGAGSRLTVL.

This clonotype has just a few counts. The genes are TRBV29-1 and TRBJ2-4, with D perhaps TRBD2 (6 bases). The end of the DNA aligns better with TRBJ2-7, so the J call may be wrong. The germline V gene has CDR1 SQVTM and CDR2 ANQGSEA. There are 14 residues in the CDR3. CDR3 loop: CSVQLRLASYEQYF. The CDR3 nucleotides are TGCAGCGTCCAACTCCGCCTAGCGAGCTACGAGCAGTACTTC.

The chain recombines TRBV15 with TRBJ2-7; D is unresolved. The V gene lost 0 bases and the J gene lost 4 bases, with 7 bases spanning the gap. Germline assignment: CDR1 LNHNV and CDR2 YYDKDF (reference sequence). CDR3 length: 13 amino acids. The chain's CDR3 is CATSRDQAYEQYF. For the CDR3, the DNA is TGTGCCACCAGCAGAGATCAAGCTTACGAGCAGTACTTC.

The rearrangement joins TRBV4-1 to TRBJ2-3; D unresolved. Trimming stripped 0 bases from V and 4 bases from J, with 17 bases between. Germline-derived CDR1 and CDR2 are MGHRA and YSYEKL. This CDR3 comprises 17 residues. The chain's CDR3 is CASSQDRGTDYSDTQYF. The CDR3 DNA reads as TGCGCCAGCAGCCAAGATCGAGGTACGGATTACTCAGATACGCAGTATTTT.

This clonotype was recorded a few times. The chain links TRBV7-9 to TRBJ2-7; D gene unclear. Germline CDR1 reads SEHNR; CDR2 reads FQNEAQ (reference sequence). Trimming took off 2 bases at V and 3 bases at J, with 8 bases between the two ends. The CDR3 is 13 residues long. This CDR3 reads CASSLNAVYEQYF. The CDR3 DNA sequence: TGTGCCAGCAGCTTAAACGCAGTCTACGAGCAGTACTTC.

This clonotype was detected a few times. V is TRBV10-2 and J is TRBJ1-5; D may be TRBD1 (5 bases). Trimming pared 3 bases from V and 0 bases from J, leaving 9 bases between. The CDR3 consists of 15 residues. CDR1 WSHSY and CDR2 SAAADI come from the germline V gene. CDR3 residues: CASSDDRYSNQPQHF. The DNA of the CDR3 is TGCGCCAGCAGTGACGACAGATATAGCAATCAGCCCCAGCATTTT.

The gene calls are TRBV20-1 and TRBJ2-4; D is undetermined. The J call may be incorrect, as the DNA end agrees better with TRBJ2-7. This CDR3 region has 15 residues. The germline CDR1 and CDR2 sequences are DFQATT and SNEGSKA (reference sequence). In DNA, the CDR3 is TGCAGTGCTAGAAAACTTCCGGGCCGCGACTACGAGCAGTACTTC. This gives the protein CSARKLPGRDYEQYF.

This sequence joins TRBV29-1 and TRBJ2-5, with 8 bases matching TRBD2. The J segment lost 4 bases and the V segment lost 6 bases, leaving 16 bases of the junction unmatched. Per the germline V gene, CDR1 is SQVTM and CDR2 is ANQGSEA. CDR3 length: 16 residues. CDR3 sequence (DNA): TGCAGCGTCACGGTTCCGGGACTAGGTTTCGGAGAGACCCAGTACTTC. This gives the protein CSVTVPGLGFGETQYF.

Comments on this clonotype: One junction end does not reproduce the germline sequence, and a read error may be involved. The chain joins TRBV11-1 to TRBJ1-2, with D tentatively TRBD1 (5 bases). This CDR3 comprises 16 residues. The V gene's germline CDR1 is SGHAT and CDR2 FQDESV (reference sequence). CDR3 sequence: CASSSGTGPMNYGCTF. CDR3 nucleotide sequence: TGTGCCAGCAGCTCCGGGACCGGCCCAATGAACTATGGCTGCACCTTC. The complete variable domain, with remaining parts taken from reference TRBV11-1 and TRBJ1-2, reads EAEVAQSPRYKITEKSQAVAFWCDPISGHATLYWYRQILGQGPELLVQFQDESVVDDSQLPKDRFSAERLKGVDSTLKIQPAELGDSAMYLCASSSGTGPMNYGCTFGSGTRLTVV.